The sequence of this TCR beta chain was determined in a study of cytomegalovirus exposure and HLA in healthy donors (dated by TCRdb to the late 2010s). Looking at the study overall: In an earlier analysis of fewer than 750 of the donors, approximately 260 Gb of sequence data and approximately 120 million unique TCR beta sequences from roughly 190 million T cells were reported. Besides the first cohort of more than 650 subjects, a separate validation cohort made up of 120 different subjects was used. To study patterns of TCR occurrence, a later analysis re-analyzed previously published TCR beta repertoires from around 700 donors and added high-resolution HLA genotyping. Of the approximately 400 genotyped donors, about 80% fell in the genetic ancestry cluster associated with self-reported Caucasian donors. Five DR-DQ haplotypes were treated as single units for association and clustering because of strong linkage in the cohort. A later genetic analysis took genome-wide SNP genotypes for 398 of the 666 donors and used that subset as a discovery cohort. Using immunosequencing, the study profiled T cell repertoires from around 680 subjects and related those repertoires to cytomegalovirus serostatus. To predict cytomegalovirus infection status, the study combined high-throughput TCR immunosequencing, statistical association of individual TCRs with disease status, and machine learning. The later analysis used no new phenotypic data to find candidate immune exposures, relying instead on TCR beta sequences and their occurrence across donors. In an earlier analysis of a few hundred of the donors, high-throughput TCR beta sequencing was used to judge whether each TCR beta V gene segment behaved as functional or pseudogenic. The number of typed donors differed by locus: roughly 620-640 for A, B, C, DRB1 and DQB1; roughly 510 for DQA1; over 600 for DPA1; and 450 to 480 for DPB1. Every discovery cohort repertoire had been produced on one sequencing platform. Donor age, sex, ethnicity and CMV serostatus were collected together with the repertoire data. Among roughly 400 genotyped donors of the cohort, an average of around 220,000 unique TCR beta nucleotide sequences was sequenced per donor, of which about 18% were non-productive. Roughly 310 gigabases of sequencing data and tens of millions of unique TCR sequences were included in an early release covering 500 to 750 HLA-typed donors. Class I and class II HLA loci were covered by the typing at four-digit resolution. The study was designed to test whether signatures of past pathogen exposure could be identified by cataloging public T cell receptors.

General study outcomes and caveats: A cluster of highly shared sequence variants was judged likely to be a technical artifact of the sequencing pipeline. In a later analysis, TCR association rates were found to vary across HLA loci, with the most associated TCRs seen for DRB1 alleles and the fewest for HLA-C alleles. Across donors, most TCR sequences were observed very rarely, whereas some public TCRs were present in many individuals. According to a later analysis, most CMV-associated TCR beta chains appeared to be HLA-restricted, and the HLA associations seemed to be driven largely by CMV exposure. Strong co-occurrence of HLA alleles, especially DR and DQ, made assigning TCR associations to individual alleles difficult. The earlier analysis of approximately 590 of the donors excluded roughly 17 rarely observed V segments, including chromosome 9 orphons, because counts were too low. For the cohort, immune exposure information was limited to CMV serostatus. A further reported finding was that TCR beta sequences accurately predicted the HLA-A and HLA-B alleles for most subjects in the first cohort. The cohort was sequenced for TCR beta chains only, and without alpha or paired-chain data the features that could be detected were limited. A later analysis associated 15,000 to 20,000 TCR beta sequences with specific HLA alleles at a false discovery rate of 0.05. A few of the identified cytomegalovirus-associated TCR beta chains were confirmed in vitro to be specific for cytomegalovirus antigens. Because HLA typing was unavailable for some donors at each locus, only the typed subset was used in association tests. Linkage disequilibrium might explain the correlated functional status among segregating V segments, but an unknown experimental factor could not be excluded. V-gene and J-gene trimming of TCR beta chains was associated with a missense DCLRE1C variant in a later genetic analysis, and the association was replicated in an independent cohort. The study gave a list of 150 to 200 TCR beta chains associated with cytomegalovirus. It was suggested by the authors that the approach could potentially be generalized to other disease states and immunological phenotypes. Broadly in line with IMGT annotations, most TCR beta V segments showed up in productive rearrangements about 87% or about 30% of the time in an earlier analysis of approximately 640 of the donors. In a later analysis, HLA-associated TCR beta chains showed more clonal expansion and lower generation probabilities than non-associated chains that were equally common. Presence/absence analyses assumed roughly uniform sequencing depth across donors, an assumption that may not hold. According to a later analysis, parvovirus B19, influenza, CMV and Epstein-Barr virus appeared linked to several top co-occurrence clusters. Because the 87-base-pair reads could not distinguish some IMGT-functional V segments, including TRBV6-2 and TRBV6-3, those segments were excluded. Compared with the approximately 670-donor mean, donors in an Asian-associated ancestry cluster had fewer N-insertions in productive TCRs, according to a later genetic analysis. The classifier was reported to diagnose cytomegalovirus status with high specificity and sensitivity in both the original cohort and the validation cohort.

The cohort comprised fewer than 700 healthy bone marrow donors. All cohort members were sampled while nominally healthy, although unrecorded immune exposures were likely present. The donor was CMV seronegative and belonged to the group of under 400 seronegative cohort members. A peripheral blood sample was collected from each donor, and TCR beta sequencing was performed on peripheral blood mononuclear cells. Genomic DNA was extracted from the blood cell samples with the Qiagen DNeasy Blood Extraction Kit. After removal of 6 bases from V and 0 bases from J, the junction retains 6 bases not matched to a gene. Measured from the cysteine to the phenylalanine, the CDR3 is 16 residues long. Kept here is only the CDR3 DNA, which spans 48 bases and is read in frame from base 1. Via the germline V gene (reference sequence), CDR1 is LNHNV and CDR2 YYDKDF. Library preparation employed the immunoSEQ multiplex PCR assay. A mixture of 60 forward primers for TCR Vbeta segments and 13 reverse primers for TCR Jbeta segments was used in the multiplex PCR. The CDR3 region of rearranged TCR beta genes was amplified from genomic DNA with a multiplex PCR assay. On the Illumina HiSeq System, the amplified TCR beta libraries were sequenced as 87-base-pair reads. The source study handled its data this way. In a later analysis, some 80 million unique TCR beta chains were counted across the approximately 640 repertoires, and around 10 million of these chains were shared by at least two donors. Raw reads were error-corrected and collapsed into unique sequences by a nearest-neighbor algorithm in which closely related sequences were merged to remove PCR and sequencing errors. To assign V, D and J gene segments, CDR3 sequences were aligned to IMGT reference sequences. For a sequence to be retained, a match of at least six nucleotides was required to both a V gene segment and a J gene segment. Rearrangements were classified as productive when the CDR3 lacked stop codons and remained in frame with V and J, and all other rearrangements were classified as non-productive. Following IMGT convention, CDR3 was defined as the stretch from the second conserved V-encoded cysteine to the conserved J-encoded phenylalanine. Sequences without an unambiguous match to a single V gene segment were excluded from the earlier analysis of several hundred of the donors. An earlier analysis of 550 to 650 of the donors classified V segments as functional when productive rearrangements were above 56.7% and as segregating when the standard deviation between donors was above 5%. A statistical classification framework was built to diagnose cytomegalovirus status from the catalog of TCR beta chain sequences. A later analysis assigned V and J genes by comparing TCR nucleotide sequences with IMGT/GENE-DB human TR gene sequences. Using the TCRdist pipeline, a later analysis assigned CDR3 sequences along with most-parsimonious VDJ recombination scenarios. In a later analysis, every TCR beta chain was defined by the combination of its CDR3 amino acid sequence and its V-gene family, and reads without a unique V-gene family were dropped. In a later analysis, 500 to 700 highly shared, low-generation-probability nucleotide sequences were removed to address suspected cross-contamination and a sequencing artifact. In a later analysis, a clonal expansion index for each public chain was calculated from normalized within-repertoire ranks of inferred template counts. A later analysis computed generation probabilities with a VDJ recombination model fitted to out-of-frame rearrangements, and checked the results against IGoR. In a later analysis, hypergeometric tests were used to score TCR-TCR, TCR-HLA and TCR-CMV co-occurrence, with a repertoire-size bias correction applied to TCR pairs. A later analysis estimated false discovery rates by permuting HLA or CMV assignments 20 times. In a later analysis, co-occurring TCRs were grouped using DBSCAN, and TCRdist sequence similarity was added for clustering within HLA-allele-positive subsets. Repertoires with fewer than 30,000 or more than 120,000 public chains, plus five repertoires with anomalous nucleotide sharing, were excluded from co-occurrence clustering. TCRdb took over this immuneACCESS table, retaining in-frame rearrangements with V and J assigned. Such tables are incomplete; in checked studies, under half of the missing clones stem from an unresolved V gene, and the remainder is unexplained. V, J and clone size are those of that table, while D and trimming were read from the DNA. The sample table lists about 140,000 clones, approximately 80% of them with a count of one. The biggest ten clones account for 1.5% to 2% of the sample.

Turning to this clone: This receptor's antigen is unknown. The input lacks base qualities; no much larger clone sits a single base away.

The material sequenced was PBMCs. In this chain, TRBV15 is recombined with TRBJ2-2, and TRBD2 matches 8 of the central bases. The clonotype was recovered from a man aged 40-55 years in good health and CMV-seronegative. The DNA is TGTGCCACCAGGAACAGCGGGGGCGCGAACACCGGGGAGCTGTTTTTT. Its coded protein is CATRNSGGANTGELFF.